These 18 T cell receptor beta chains were sequenced from one sample in a study of shared T cell receptors in the human thymus. Here immunoSEQ multiplex PCR was the method, and the copy in TCRdb shows in-frame clones only, minus some. The sample holds 720,000 or so clones, 80% to 90% seen once. This sample also appeared in a second study, on human thymus T cells.

The sequenced sample was thymocytes. The receptors were gathered from a girl less than two years old with a congenital heart defect.

The CDR3 loop is CASSPGQIHTDTQYF. CDR3 sequence (DNA): TGTGCCAGCAGCCCCGGACAGATCCACACAGATACGCAGTATTTT. The V gene is TRBV7-6, the J gene TRBJ2-3; a possible D gene is TRBD1 (6 bases). The CDR3 spans 15 residues. Looked up from germline, CDR1 is SGHVS and CDR2 is FNYEAQ. Trimming took off 5 bases at V and 2 bases at J, with 14 bases between the two ends.

V is TRBV4-3 and J is TRBJ2-7; 8 nucleotides align to TRBD2. With 0 bases clipped from V and 5 bases from J, the junction kept 6 bases outside the gene matches. This CDR3 is 15 amino acids long. Germline loops: CDR1 LGHNA, CDR2 YSLEER. CDR3 nucleotides: TGCGCCAGCAGCCAAGATCAGCGGGGGACCAACGAGCAGTACTTC. The encoded protein is CASSQDQRGTNEQYF.

This sequence joins TRBV25-1 and TRBJ2-3; D remains ambiguous. Germline V gene sequence: CDR1 MGHDK, CDR2 SYGVNS. V lost 2 bases to trimming and J lost 3 bases, with 15 bases between them. The CDR3 spans 16 residues. This CDR3 reads CASSELLSPLTDTQYF. The CDR3 coding sequence is TGTGCCAGCAGTGAACTTTTGAGCCCCCTTACAGATACGCAGTATTTT.

The chain joins TRBV29-1 to TRBJ2-2, with 9 bases lining up with TRBD1. The CDR3 extends over 15 amino acids. Germline trimming cut 5 bases from V and 3 bases from J; bases unmatched to any gene: 7. CDR1 SQVTM and CDR2 ANQGSEA come from the germline V gene. In nucleotides, the CDR3 is TGCAGCGTTACCGGGACAGGGCTTTACACCGGGGAGCTGTTTTTT. Amino acid sequence: CSVTGTGLYTGELFF.

This clone was counted only a few times. CDR3 nucleotides: TGCGCCAGCAGCTTAGGGGATGAACAGGGGGCGGAAAACACCGGGGAGCTGTTTTTT. It yields the protein CASSLGDEQGAENTGELFF. The rearrangement links TRBV5-1 to TRBJ2-2, with 9 bases aligning to TRBD1. V was clipped by 2 bases and J by 2 bases; unmatched bases: 13. In germline, CDR1 is SGHRS, CDR2 YFSETQ. The CDR3 length is 19 residues.

As for this clone: The sample carries other DNA sequences with the same CDR3. The V and J genes are TRBV7-9 and TRBJ2-7; maybe TRBD1 (5 bases). The CDR3 has 13 residues. CDR1 is SEHNR and CDR2 is FQNEAQ in the germline V gene (reference sequence). The ends were cut back, 1 base at V and 6 bases at J, with 10 bases in the middle. This chain's CDR3 is CASSLGRVGEQYF. The CDR3 DNA reads TGTGCCAGCAGCTTAGGCAGGGTAGGCGAGCAGTACTTC.

V is TRBV5-1 and J is TRBJ1-1; TRBD1 is a possible D gene (5 bases). V was trimmed by 0 bases and J by 6 bases, leaving 12 bases between them. Germline CDR1 SGHRS, CDR2 YFSETQ. CDR3 length: 14 residues. The CDR3 reads CASSLVRGDAEAFF. CDR3 bases: TGCGCCAGCAGCTTGGTACGGGGGGACGCTGAAGCTTTCTTT.

This clone was recorded once. The chain couples TRBV14 to TRBJ2-3, with 7 positions matching TRBD1. The CDR3 is 16 amino acids. The V and J ends lost 0 bases and 2 bases, in that order; junction bases with no gene match: 5. CDR1 and CDR2 (germline): SGHDN, FVKESK. CDR3 nucleotide sequence: TGTGCCAGCAGCCAAGAGACAGGGAAGATCACAGATACGCAGTATTTT. Translation gives CASSQETGKITDTQYF. Full variable domain (remainder filled in from reference TRBV14 and TRBJ2-3): EAGVTQFPSHSVIEKGQTVTLRCDPISGHDNLYWYRRVMGKEIKFLLHFVKESKQDESGMPNNRFLAERTGGTYSTLKVQPAELEDSGVYFCASSQETGKITDTQYFGPGTRLTVL.

V gene TRBV7-6 combines with J gene TRBJ1-3; tentatively, D is TRBD1 (6 bases). The ends were cut back, 1 base at V and 2 bases at J, with 15 bases in the middle. Germline V CDR1 and CDR2: SGHVS, FNYEAQ. The length of the CDR3 is 17 residues. Written as DNA, the CDR3 is TGTGCCAGCAGCTTAGGGGGGCGGCAGAAGGCTGGAAACACCATATATTTT. Translating gives CASSLGGRQKAGNTIYF.

This clone was detected once. The gene calls are TRBV28 and TRBJ1-2; D gene unclear. The CDR3 is made up of 14 amino acids. Per germline, CDR1 MDHEN and CDR2 SYDVKM. Trimming left V 1 base short and J 3 bases short, with 9 bases between. The CDR3 sequence: CASSLSRGDYGYTF. For the CDR3, the DNA is TGTGCCAGCAGTTTATCGCGGGGTGACTATGGCTACACCTTC.

This clone turned up a few times. The J gene is TRBJ1-2, the V gene TRBV27; 8 bases fit TRBD1. The CDR3 is made up of 16 amino acids. Germline assignment: CDR1 MNHEY and CDR2 SMNVEV (reference sequence). Trimming cost V 6 bases and J 0 bases; bases outside gene matches: 9. The chain's CDR3 is CASSRSDRAANYGYTF. The CDR3 DNA reads TGTGCCAGCAGCAGATCGGACAGGGCGGCTAACTATGGCTACACCTTC.

This clone was counted a single time. The chain links TRBV2 to TRBJ2-3, with a tentative D call TRBD1 (5 bases). Deletions cut 8 bases from V and 0 bases from J, with 18 bases between. The length of the CDR3 is 16 residues. In germline, CDR1 is SNHLY, CDR2 FYNNEI. For the CDR3, the DNA is TGTGCCAGCTGGGCTAGTCGACAGTTTAGCACAGATACGCAGTATTTT. It codes for CASWASRQFSTDTQYF.

The rearrangement joins TRBV6-1 to TRBJ2-7, with D possibly matching TRBD1 (5 bases). V was shortened by 6 bases and J by 2 bases, with 14 bases between the two germline ends. CDR1 is MNHNS, CDR2 SASEGT, per germline. The CDR3 is made up of 14 amino acids. The CDR3 DNA is TGTGCCAGCAGACGAAAGGACACTGCCTACGAGCAGTACTTC. Its protein product is CASRRKDTAYEQYF.

The chain employs TRBV19 and TRBJ1-5, with 7 bases that match TRBD1. V dropped 4 bases and J dropped 2; count of bases not matched to a gene: 5. Germline V gives CDR1 LNHDA, CDR2 SQIVND (reference sequence). The CDR3 covers 15 residues. CDR3 DNA: TGTGCCAGTAGTACCCGACAGGGAGGCAATCAGCCCCAGCATTTT. This translates into CASSTRQGGNQPQHF. Full variable domain (remainder filled in from reference TRBV19 and TRBJ1-5): DGGITQSPKYLFRKEGQNVTLSCEQNLNHDAMYWYRQDPGQGLRLIYYSQIVNDFQKGDIAEGYSVSREKKESFPLTVTSAQKNPTAFYLCASSTRQGGNQPQHFGDGTRLSIL.

This clone was seen a single time. The chain has TRBV25-1 and TRBJ2-3; maybe TRBD2 (6 bases). The CDR3 covers 14 residues. V was cut by 5 bases and J by 6 bases, with 15 bases left in between. Germline CDR1 is MGHDK and CDR2 is SYGVNS. The CDR3 spells CASSYAGLGDTQYF. The CDR3 DNA follows: TGTGCCAGCAGTTATGCGGGACTTGGGGATACGCAGTATTTT.

The chain joins TRBV11-2 to TRBJ2-7; maybe TRBD1 (6 bases). V was clipped by 0 bases and J by 0 bases, with 18 bases between them. The germline CDR1 and CDR2 sequences are SGHAT and FQNNGV. The CDR3 covers 18 residues. The CDR3 loop reads CASSLDTPRDTSSYEQYF. In DNA, the CDR3 is TGTGCCAGCAGCTTAGATACCCCCCGGGACACGAGCTCCTACGAGCAGTACTTC.

The J gene is TRBJ2-5, the V gene TRBV14; possibly TRBD1 for D (6 bases). Germline V gene sequence: CDR1 SGHDN, CDR2 FVKESK. The CDR3 is made up of 12 amino acids. V lost 4 bases and J 4 bases, leaving 7 bases between the germline ends. The CDR3 coding sequence is TGTGCCAGCAGCCCAGGGGTAGAGACCCAGTACTTC. Translating it yields CASSPGVETQYF.

V usage is TRBV10-1 and J usage is TRBJ2-1; tentative D call: TRBD2 (7 bases). The CDR3 is made up of 16 amino acids. The germline V gene encodes CDR1 WNHNN and CDR2 SYGVQD (reference sequence). Between the trimmed V and J ends, which lost 0 bases and 4 bases, there was a span of 13 bases. The CDR3 region has the DNA TGCGCCAGCAGTGAGTCAGACGGGGGGCCTTACAATGAGCAGTTCTTC. It is translated as CASSESDGGPYNEQFF.